This T cell receptor (beta chain) was identified during a study of shared clonotypes between healthy human individuals (dated by TCRdb to about 2020). For context, the study as a whole: The cohort included a few men and a couple of women between 18 and 49 years of age. For each donor, CD4 naive and CD4 memory were each given three plates, CD8 naive was given two plates, and CD8 memory was given one plate. To estimate repertoire size and how much clonotype sharing occurs between individuals, the study deeply sequenced the blood TCR repertoires of several healthy adults. Different laboratories and diverse techniques were used to prepare libraries and sequence TCR repertoires, to increase sequencing depth and limit assay-specific biases. Leukapheresis yielded between about 0.9 and 10 billion PBMCs per donor.

Per the germline V gene, SGDLS is the CDR1 and YYNGEE is the CDR2. The junction shows trimming of 4 bases on V and 0 bases on J, plus 8 bases between the germline ends. Measured from the cysteine to the phenylalanine, the CDR3 is 15 residues long. Only the CDR3 part of the read is kept: 45 bases, read in frame from the first base. The donors were healthy, HIV-negative adults who had no recently reported acute infections or vaccinations. Every donor was a Caucasian adult living in Nashville, Tennessee, USA. Magnetic negative selection was used to enrich CD4+ T cells, after which naive cells were positively selected on CD45RA and the negative fraction became the memory subset. Blood was collected by leukapheresis, and PBMCs were isolated by Ficoll-Histopaque density gradient centrifugation and then cryopreserved in liquid nitrogen vapor phase. Analytical flow cytometry was used to check the purity and quantity of every magnetically sorted T cell population. From each sorted fraction, genomic DNA was isolated and quantified by UV absorbance on a Nanodrop 2000c.

As regards this clone: Its specific antigen is unknown. No base quality values were provided; no much bigger clone lies one nucleotide off.

Paper-wide results and their limitations: Based on pairwise subsampling, the degree of clonotype sharing among donors was expected to be affected by sequencing depth. Because the study included only a small number of donors, the genetic and exposure-history diversity represented was limited. Rarefaction of sorted-subset datasets indicated incomplete sequencing despite the large sequencing depth. Across four donors, about 4.5% of naive CD4, approximately 3.6% of naive CD8, approximately 2.5% of memory CD4, and over 0.35% of memory CD8 clonotypes were shared. Sampling was restricted to blood, and TCR repertoires in tissues likely differ from the TCR repertoires found in blood. Naive subsets generally had larger estimated clonotype richness than memory subsets. Compared with non-shared clonotypes, the clonotypes found in all four sorted-subset donors had higher generation probabilities.

Using the deep immunoSEQ assay, multiplex PCR amplified TCR CDR3 regions from genomic DNA. Extracted genomic DNA from each cell subset was spread evenly across all wells of several immunoSEQ 96-well plates, with each plate serving as a replicate. Each replicate PCR for sorted subsets received about 200 ng genomic DNA, equal to roughly 30,000 T cell genomes. Purified libraries were measured with a Qubit 3.0 fluorometer, size-checked on a Bioanalyzer 2100, and measured again with the KAPA Library Quantification kit. Each immunoSEQ 96-well plate was sequenced on its own single-read 150-cycle Illumina NextSeq 550 flow cell. The study's own analysis went as follows. Because only junctional sequences without quality scores were contained in the immunoSEQ output, filtering matching that applied to full-length reads could not be performed. To assign V/J genes and CDR3, sequences were annotated using PyIR, a Python wrapper for IgBLAST v1.9, with IMGT germline references. Reads with weak V/J assignments (E-value above 1e-6), missing CDR3, stop codons, out-of-frame junctions, or ambiguous translated residues were removed. A V3J clonotype was defined by an identical inferred V gene, J gene, and CDR3 amino acid sequence. Percentage overlap between repertoires was computed as shared unique clonotypes divided by the size of the smaller repertoire. Richness of each repertoire was evaluated using RTK rarefaction, the Chao1 estimator, and Recon v2.1 estimates of unobserved clonotypes. OLGA was used to compute generation probabilities for all TCRbeta clonotypes that the gDNA method yielded from a handful of donors. Imported from immuneACCESS, the table was reduced by TCRdb to in-frame sequences with V and J called. These copies leave out some clones; in studies compared against another copy, an unresolved V gene accounts for under half, and the cause of the remainder is not known. The V and J calls and clone size are taken from that table; D and trimming were inferred from the DNA. Counted in this sample were over a million clones; 95% to 99% of them appeared once. Clones ranked in the top ten supply roughly 0.4% of the sample.

This receptor was obtained from a man under 40 in good health. The sample was naive CD4+ T cells sorted from blood. This sample's cell subset or site label indicates: CD45RA+ positively selected. The rearranged segments are TRBV9 and TRBJ2-6, with an unclear D gene assignment. The nucleotides read TGTGCCAGCAGCACACAGATCTCTGGGGCCAACGTCCTGACTTTC. This codes for CASSTQISGANVLTF.